This TCR beta chain comes out of a study of response to subunit inactivated influenza vaccine. V dropped 3 bases and J dropped 8 bases, with 15 bases sitting between them. CDR3 length: 14 amino acids. Germline V gives CDR1 SGDLS, CDR2 YYNGEE. Using its own MiXCR run on the RT-PCR reads, TCRdb lists one record per CDR3 protein. The sample shows hundreds of thousands of distinct CDR3 sequences, less than 20% of them seen only once. In this sample, this clonotype turned up many times. The receptor was derived from a man aged 50 to 60 who received an inactivated influenza vaccine. The chain combines TRBV9 with TRBJ2-1; D is unclear. Sequenced material: PBMCs from blood, taken around 5 days after vaccination. CDR3 nucleotides: TGTGCCAGCAGCGCCCCCCCGGCATCATATGAGCAGTTCTTC. Translating it yields CASSAPPASYEQFF.